What follows is one TCR beta chain and its context. V was trimmed by 0 bases and J by 6 bases, leaving 12 bases between them. The germline CDR1 and CDR2 sequences are LGHNA and YSLEER. CDR3 length: 14 amino acids. This entry is derived from a study of blood T cell repertoires in COVID-19. Study context: The United States, Italy and Spain provided the acute and convalescent COVID-19 samples. From T cells, B-cell-depleted T cells, or PBMCs came the material, which was cDNA or gDNA.

Per the study methods: Estimates of nucleated cell counts were drawn from the amplification of reference gene primers. Measured with immunoSEQ multiplex PCR; TCRdb has only the in-frame clones, and not every one. The V and J calls and clone size come from that table; D and trimming were worked out from the DNA. The repertoire holds about 210,000 clones, with 75% to 90% as singletons. The sample was PBMCs or T cells enriched from blood (not recorded which). The chain couples TRBV4-3 to TRBJ2-7, with D possibly matching TRBD1 (6 bases). The clonotype was recovered from a man younger than 45 who had recovered from COVID-19. CDR3 nucleotides: TGCGCCAGCAGCCAAGATCCCGGACAGTTCGAGCAGTACTTC. It is translated as CASSQDPGQFEQYF.